This T cell receptor beta chain was documented in a study of OX40 agonist ivuxolimab in advanced cancers. Germline assignment: CDR1 SEHNR and CDR2 FQNEAQ (reference sequence). The V end was cut by 4 bases, the J end by 7 bases, with 13 bases between. CDR3 length: 13 amino acids. The assay was immunoSEQ multiplex PCR, and TCRdb's table has in-frame clones only and misses some. The table includes around 6,000 clones, around 84% detected once. Findings and limits, study-wide: Some nonresponders likewise displayed low normalized T-cell clonal expansion.

To note about this clone: Its antigen remains unknown.

This chain uses TRBV7-9 with TRBJ1-2, with D possibly TRBD1 on 5 matching bases. Here the sequenced sample was CD4+ or CD8+ T cells sorted from blood, taken in a trial of the OX40 agonist ivuxolimab. The TCR comes from an adult with an advanced solid tumor such as melanoma, head and neck, liver or kidney cancer. DNA of the CDR3: TGTGCCAGCAGCTCCCGGGACGGCGGTGGCTACACCTTC. As protein: CASSSRDGGGYTF.